This T cell receptor (beta chain) was sequenced for a study of control samples from healthy donors and cancer patients. TCRdb's table, derived via immunoSEQ multiplex PCR, lists solely in-frame clones and lacks some. The sample has under 40,000 clones, around four fifths seen once. The CDR3 loop spans 15 amino acids. Germline-derived CDR1 and CDR2 are LNHDA and SQIVND (reference sequence). Trimming left V 8 bases short and J 4 bases short, with 18 bases between. The source material was PBMCs. The chain recombines TRBV19 with TRBJ1-3; tentative D call: TRBD1 (6 bases). This receptor was taken from a woman aged 55-75 years with lung cancer. CDR3 coding DNA: TGTGCCAGTCACCAACACGACAGGATCGGAAACACCATATATTTT. Encoded protein: CASHQHDRIGNTIYF. Full variable domain (missing parts from reference TRBV19 and TRBJ1-3): DGGITQSPKYLFRKEGQNVTLSCEQNLNHDAMYWYRQDPGQGLRLIYYSQIVNDFQKGDIAEGYSVSREKKESFPLTVTSAQKNPTAFYLCASHQHDRIGNTIYFGEGSWLTVV.